Below are 14 T cell receptor beta chains sequenced from a single sample in a study of shared clonotypes between healthy human individuals. Assay used: immunoSEQ multiplex PCR; TCRdb lists only in-frame clones, some missing. Here the sample spans a few million clones, more than 90% being singletons. The sequenced sample was naive CD4+ T cells sorted from blood. Subset noted: CD45RA+ positively selected. The receptors shown here come from a man between 18 and 29 years old in good health.

The rearrangement uses TRBV6-1 and TRBJ2-7; D gene uncertain. The V gene's germline CDR1 is MNHNS and CDR2 SASEGT. V was pared by 8 bases and J by 6 bases, with 11 bases between. This CDR3 is 11 amino acids long. CDR3 amino acids: CASLQKGEQYF. Here the CDR3 DNA reads TGTGCCAGCCTTCAGAAGGGCGAGCAGTACTTC.

Points on this clone: Its ends do not fully match the called genes, so a read error is possible. This chain uses TRBV4-1 with TRBJ2-2, with TRBD1 matching over 9 bases. This CDR3 is built from 15 residues. CDR1 and CDR2 from the germline V gene are MGHRA and YSYEKL. Here the CDR3 DNA reads TGCGCCAGCACCCAAGGGGGACAGGGAGGCGGGGAGCTGTTTTTT. Translating it yields CASTQGGQGGGELFF.

The V gene is TRBV9, the J gene TRBJ1-3; D gene unclear. The CDR3 has 14 residues. V was pared by 0 bases and J by 12 bases, with 16 bases between. Germline V CDR1 and CDR2: SGDLS, YYNGEE. The CDR3 DNA follows: TGTGCCAGCAGCGTAGCGGATGCGGGAACACACATATATTTT. Protein product: CASSVADAGTHIYF. The variable domain in full, completed from reference TRBV9 and TRBJ1-3, reads DSGVTQTPKHLITATGQRVTLRCSPRSGDLSVYWYQQSLDQGLQFLIQYYNGEERAKGNILERFSAQQFPDLHSELNLSSLELGDSALYFCASSVADAGTHIYFGEGSWLTVV.

The chain joins TRBV2 to TRBJ2-1; perhaps TRBD2 as D (6 bases). The CDR3 is 15 amino acids. Trimming removed 6 bases from V and 2 bases from J, with 14 bases in between. The germline gives CDR1 SNHLY, CDR2 FYNNEI. The CDR3 loop reads CASSLLGGPYNEQFF. The CDR3 DNA reads TGTGCCAGCAGCCTACTGGGGGGACCCTACAATGAGCAGTTCTTC.

The rearrangement uses TRBV7-2 and TRBJ1-6, with 7 bases aligning to TRBD1. V was clipped by 1 base and J by 3 bases; unmatched bases: 6. Per germline, CDR1 SGHTA and CDR2 FQGNSA. This CDR3 comprises 17 residues. CDR3 sequence reads: CASSLDRGVNYNSPLHF. The CDR3 DNA is TGTGCCAGCAGCTTAGACAGGGGCGTTAACTATAATTCACCCCTCCACTTT.

The rearrangement joins TRBV5-1 to TRBJ2-1; D perhaps matches TRBD2 (6 bases). Between the trimmed V and J ends, which lost 6 bases and 8 bases, there was a span of 18 bases. Germline V gene data show CDR1 as SGHRS and CDR2 as YFSETQ. This CDR3 region has 14 residues. Here the CDR3 reads CASKDYIGSDEQFF. The CDR3, as DNA: TGCGCCAGCAAGGACTATATTGGTTCAGATGAGCAGTTCTTC.

This sequence joins TRBV4-1 and TRBJ2-7; either TRBD1 or TRBD2 may fit D (5 bases each). Germline V CDR1 and CDR2: MGHRA, YSYEKL. The CDR3 has 14 amino acids. The germline V and J ends were trimmed by 5 bases and 6 bases, with 17 bases remaining between them. CDR3 residues: CASSNPGPPGEQYF. In DNA form, the CDR3 reads TGCGCCAGCAGCAACCCGGGGCCGCCGGGCGAGCAGTACTTC.

The V and J genes are TRBV7-3 and TRBJ2-1; tentative D call: TRBD1 (5 bases). Germline V gene sequence: CDR1 SGHTA, CDR2 FQGTGA. The CDR3 is made up of 17 amino acids. V dropped 2 bases and J dropped 0 bases, with 14 bases sitting between them. DNA for the CDR3: TGTGCCAGCAGCTTAGGGGCAGTCTATGGCTCCTACAATGAGCAGTTCTTC. Its translation is CASSLGAVYGSYNEQFF.

The rearrangement uses TRBV9 and TRBJ1-2; D remains unclear. The CDR3 loop spans 15 amino acids. V was clipped by 0 bases and J by 4 bases, with 13 bases between them. Germline loops: CDR1 SGDLS, CDR2 YYNGEE. The chain's CDR3 is CASSVEPGLGYGYTF. CDR3 nucleotides: TGTGCCAGCAGCGTAGAGCCAGGTTTGGGCTATGGCTACACCTTC.

This sequence joins TRBV10-3 and TRBJ2-7; the match to TRBD1 covers 7 bases. V shed 2 bases and J 3 bases; nucleotides not matched to a gene: 13. Germline V CDR1 and CDR2: ENHRY, SYGVKD. The CDR3 length is 17 residues. The CDR3 protein is CAISEMWPAGGIYEQYF. The CDR3 nucleotides are TGTGCCATCAGTGAGATGTGGCCCGCAGGGGGTATCTACGAGCAGTACTTC.

A single count supports this clone. This rearrangement joins TRBV11-3 to TRBJ2-7; 11 bases map to TRBD1. Germline loops: CDR1 SGHNT, CDR2 YENEEA. The length of the CDR3 is 14 residues. Unmatched junction bases numbered 3, after V lost 3 bases and J lost 5 bases. The CDR3 loop is CASSFAGQGDEQYF. The CDR3 nucleotides are TGTGCCAGCAGCTTCGCGGGACAGGGGGACGAGCAGTACTTC.

The CDR3 coding sequence is TGTGCCAGCAGTACCGGGACAGGGGATCAGCCCCAGCATTTT. Its protein product is CASSTGTGDQPQHF. The chain recombines TRBV6-5 with TRBJ1-5; TRBD1 agrees at 10 bases. With 5 bases clipped from V and 5 bases from J, the junction kept 3 bases outside the gene matches. The germline CDR1 and CDR2 sequences are MNHEY and SVGAGI. This CDR3 spans 14 amino acids.

The chain links TRBV28 to TRBJ1-5; D call uncertain. Looked up from germline, CDR1 is MDHEN and CDR2 is SYDVKM. The V end was cut by 6 bases, the J end by 0 bases, with 24 bases between. CDR3 length: 19 residues. The CDR3 nucleotides read TGTGCCAGCAGCGGACTCCCCTCGGCGGGAGTTTATAGCAATCAGCCCCAGCATTTT. It yields the protein CASSGLPSAGVYSNQPQHF.

The CDR3 sequence: CASSFTGRAGETQYF. The CDR3 DNA reads TGCGCCAGCAGCTTTACCGGGAGGGCCGGAGAGACCCAGTACTTC. This chain connects TRBV5-1 to TRBJ2-5, with 8 nucleotides matching TRBD2. The CDR3 totals 15 residues. The ends lost 2 bases at V and 4 bases at J; junction bases unmatched: 7. Looked up from germline, CDR1 is SGHRS and CDR2 is YFSETQ.